This TCR beta chain came from a study of blood T cell repertoires in COVID-19. Authors' processing steps: Counts of nucleated cells, estimated from reference gene primer amplification, were obtained. Assay used: immunoSEQ multiplex PCR; TCRdb lists only in-frame clones, some missing. V and J calls and clone size follow that table, whereas D and trimming were derived from the DNA. Of tens of thousands of clones detected, more than 75% appear once; the ten largest clones hold around 47%. This CDR3 comprises 16 residues. V was pared by 1 base and J by 2 bases, with 1 base of the junction left unmatched. Germline V gene sequence: CDR1 SGHNT, CDR2 YENEEA.

The V gene is TRBV11-3, the J gene TRBJ2-3; 12 bases fit TRBD2. The receptor was derived from a human donor in a cohort sampled during active COVID-19. The material sequenced was peripheral blood. The CDR3 loop is CASSLGTSGNTDTQYF. For the CDR3, the DNA is TGTGCCAGCAGCTTAGGGACTAGCGGGAACACAGATACGCAGTATTTT.